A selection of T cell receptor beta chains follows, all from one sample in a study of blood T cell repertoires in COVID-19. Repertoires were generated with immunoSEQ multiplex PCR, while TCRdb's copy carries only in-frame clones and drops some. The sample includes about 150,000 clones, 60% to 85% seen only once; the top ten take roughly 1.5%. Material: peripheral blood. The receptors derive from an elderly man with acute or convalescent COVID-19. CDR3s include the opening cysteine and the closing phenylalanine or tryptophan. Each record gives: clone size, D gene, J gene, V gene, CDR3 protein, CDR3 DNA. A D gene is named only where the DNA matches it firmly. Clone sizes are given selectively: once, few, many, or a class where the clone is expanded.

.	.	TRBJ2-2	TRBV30	CAWSVHGGYTGELFF	TGTGCCTGGAGTGTACACGGGGGATACACCGGGGAGCTGTTTTTT
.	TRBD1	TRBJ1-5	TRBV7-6	CASSTGQSSNQPQHF	TGTGCCAGCAGCACGGGACAGAGTAGCAATCAGCCCCAGCATTTT
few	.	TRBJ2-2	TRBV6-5	CASRPGGLGTGELFF	TGTGCCAGCAGGCCCGGGGGGCTGGGCACCGGGGAGCTGTTTTTT
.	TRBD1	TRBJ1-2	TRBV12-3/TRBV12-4	CASSFGDSPRIRF	TGTGCCAGCAGTTTCGGGGACAGCCCTAGGATTCGCTTC
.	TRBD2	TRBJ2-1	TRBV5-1	CASSPPGAGGYNEQFF	TGCGCCAGCAGCCCGCCGGGGGCGGGGGGTTACAATGAGCAGTTCTTC
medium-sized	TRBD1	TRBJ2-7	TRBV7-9	CASSARTGGEMNEQYF	TGTGCCAGCAGCGCCCGGACAGGGGGCGAGATGAATGAGCAGTACTTC
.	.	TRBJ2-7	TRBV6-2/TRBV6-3	CASSYFNGGYEQYF	TGTGCCAGCAGTTACTTCAACGGGGGTTACGAGCAGTACTTC
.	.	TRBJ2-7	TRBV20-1	CSASPLAGREQYF	TGCAGTGCTAGTCCCCTAGCAGGACGCGAGCAGTACTTC
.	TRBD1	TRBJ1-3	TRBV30	CASDRGGNTIYF	TGTGCCTCAGACAGGGGTGGAAACACCATATATTTT
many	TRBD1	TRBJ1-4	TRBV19	CASSETGSRMEKLFF	TGTGCCAGTAGTGAGACAGGGTCGAGGATGGAAAAACTGTTTTTT
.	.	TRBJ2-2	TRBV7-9	CASSLVEAGELFF	TGTGCCAGCAGCTTAGTAGAAGCCGGGGAGCTGTTTTTT
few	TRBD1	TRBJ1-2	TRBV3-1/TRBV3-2	CASSKDRGDYGYTF	TGTGCCAGCAGCAAAGACAGGGGTGACTATGGCTACACCTTC
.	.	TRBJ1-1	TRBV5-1	CASSLSRGVLNTEAFF	TGCGCCAGCAGCTTGTCCAGGGGAGTCTTGAACACTGAAGCTTTCTTT
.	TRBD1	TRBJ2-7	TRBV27	CASSKDRAPYEQYF	TGTGCCAGCAGTAAGGACAGGGCGCCATACGAGCAGTACTTC
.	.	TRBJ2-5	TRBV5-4	CASSPGMEPQETQYF	TGTGCCAGCAGCCCAGGGATGGAACCGCAAGAGACCCAGTACTTC
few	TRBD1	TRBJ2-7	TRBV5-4	CASSQGAGIYEQYF	TGTGCCAGCAGCCAGGGGGCAGGTATCTACGAGCAGTACTTC
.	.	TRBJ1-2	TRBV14	CASSQDLNYGYTF	TGTGCCAGCAGCCAAGATCTGAACTATGGCTACACCTTC
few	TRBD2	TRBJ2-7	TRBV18	CASSPGLAGVYEQYF	TGTGCCAGCTCACCAGGACTAGCGGGGGTGTACGAGCAGTACTTC
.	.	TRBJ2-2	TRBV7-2	CASSLAWRGAGELFF	TGTGCCAGCAGCTTAGCGTGGAGAGGAGCCGGGGAGCTGTTTTTT
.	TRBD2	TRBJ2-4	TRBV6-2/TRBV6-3	CASSYSSGGVAKNIQYF	TGTGCCAGCAGTTACTCTAGCGGGGGGGTAGCCAAAAACATTCAGTACTTC
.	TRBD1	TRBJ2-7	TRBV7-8	CASSPRTGVGNEQYF	TGTGCCAGCAGCCCCCGCACAGGGGTTGGGAACGAGCAGTACTTC
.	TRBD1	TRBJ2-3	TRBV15	CATSPDRAADTQYF	TGTGCCACCAGCCCTGACAGGGCGGCAGATACGCAGTATTTT
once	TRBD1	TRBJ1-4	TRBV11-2	CASSLGGDRGNEKLFF	TGTGCCAGCAGCTTAGGAGGGGACAGGGGAAATGAAAAACTGTTTTTT
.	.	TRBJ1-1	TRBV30	CAWSVIGGGPFEAFF	TGTGCCTGGAGTGTAATTGGGGGAGGCCCCTTTGAAGCTTTCTTT
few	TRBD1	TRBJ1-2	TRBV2	CASSAGGGYGYTF	TGTGCCAGCAGTGCAGGGGGAGGCTATGGCTACACCTTC
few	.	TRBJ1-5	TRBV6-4	CASSELGGGNQPQHF	TGTGCCAGCAGTGAATTGGGGGGGGGCAATCAGCCCCAGCATTTT
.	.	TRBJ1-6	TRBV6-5	CASSYQDSYNSPLHF	TGTGCCAGCAGTTACCAGGACAGCTATAATTCACCCCTCCACTTT